The present entry profiles one TCR beta chain with its context. Germline CDR1 is MNHEY and CDR2 is SVGAGI. V was pared by 0 bases and J by 2 bases, with 10 bases between. The CDR3 contains 15 residues. The method was immunoSEQ multiplex PCR; TCRdb's version includes in-frame clones alone and lacks a portion of them. The sample holds roughly 88,000 clones, around nine tenths seen once. These data belong to a study of blood T cell repertoires in COVID-19. The source is a woman aged 50 to 60 in a cohort sampled during active COVID-19. The gene calls are TRBV6-5 and TRBJ1-1, with D unclear. Sequencing was performed on peripheral blood. CDR3 sequence (DNA): TGTGCCAGCAGTTACTCTTCGGGTTTTAACACTGAAGCTTTCTTT. It yields the protein CASSYSSGFNTEAFF.